A single sample gave rise to the 8 T cell receptor beta chains below, sequenced in a study of CXCR3-negative and CXCR3-positive naive CD8 T cells. Findings of the study overall: A higher hydrophobicity marked the TRB CDR3s of CXCR3-positive naive cells versus CXCR3-negative naive cells.

It was by 5' RACE with UMI labels that the TRB cDNA libraries were prepared. From the 5' RACE reads, TCRdb lists one entry per CDR3 protein and no DNA. This table holds 50,000 to 70,000 distinct CDR3 sequences. Antigens for these TCRs are unknown. Sequencing was performed on naive CXCR3+ CD8+ T cells from blood. The subset here: CD45RO-CCR7+CD27+CD95- naive CD8+ T cells expressing CXCR3 (TNR3+). These receptors all come from a human donor in good health. Some clones in this sample may be carry-over from other donors' samples.

The chain has TRBV6-5 and TRBJ2-5; without DNA, the TCRdb call of TRBD2 cannot be checked. CDR3 length: 17 amino acids. Germline V gene data show CDR1 as MNHEY and CDR2 as SVGAGI. The CDR3 sequence: CASSYSKGGGLRETQYF.

This rearrangement joins TRBV3-1 to TRBJ2-1; TCRdb selects TRBD2, and the lack of DNA leaves this call unchecked. The CDR3 spans 16 residues. From germline, CDR1 is LGHDT and CDR2 YNNKEL (reference sequence). The CDR3 is CASSQISGGPWNEQFF.

The CDR3 protein is CASRSSSYNEQFF. This chain uses TRBV28 with TRBJ2-1. CDR1 and CDR2 from the germline V gene are MDHEN and SYDVKM. The CDR3 contains 13 residues.

The V call is TRBV29-1, the J call TRBJ2-3; the TCRdb call, TRBD1, lacks DNA for checking. Germline-derived CDR1 and CDR2 are SQVTM and ANQGSEA. This CDR3 region has 17 residues. This CDR3 is CSVDGTGDGLGTDTQYF.

The CDR3 here is CASSSPGQGWSGELFF. V usage is TRBV28 and J usage is TRBJ2-2; TCRdb outputs TRBD1, but without DNA this stays unchecked. The germline V gene encodes CDR1 MDHEN and CDR2 SYDVKM. This CDR3 is built from 16 residues.

The chain joins TRBV6-9 to TRBJ2-7. Germline V lookup: CDR1 MNHGY, CDR2 SVAAGI. The CDR3 is made up of 14 amino acids. CDR3 protein: CASSLIIWDYEQYF.

The rearrangement joins TRBV4-3 to TRBJ2-7; TCRdb's D gene call, TRBD2, goes unchecked for lack of DNA. The CDR3 has 18 residues. Germline lookup yields CDR1 LGHNA and CDR2 YSLEER. The CDR3 reads CASSQKRVTSEYLFEQYF.

The chain recombines TRBV4-2 with TRBJ2-2; TCRdb gives TRBD1 as the D gene, but with no DNA this cannot be confirmed. From germline, CDR1 is LGHNA and CDR2 YNFKEQ. The CDR3 length is 15 residues. The CDR3 is CASSQTDGGAGELFF.